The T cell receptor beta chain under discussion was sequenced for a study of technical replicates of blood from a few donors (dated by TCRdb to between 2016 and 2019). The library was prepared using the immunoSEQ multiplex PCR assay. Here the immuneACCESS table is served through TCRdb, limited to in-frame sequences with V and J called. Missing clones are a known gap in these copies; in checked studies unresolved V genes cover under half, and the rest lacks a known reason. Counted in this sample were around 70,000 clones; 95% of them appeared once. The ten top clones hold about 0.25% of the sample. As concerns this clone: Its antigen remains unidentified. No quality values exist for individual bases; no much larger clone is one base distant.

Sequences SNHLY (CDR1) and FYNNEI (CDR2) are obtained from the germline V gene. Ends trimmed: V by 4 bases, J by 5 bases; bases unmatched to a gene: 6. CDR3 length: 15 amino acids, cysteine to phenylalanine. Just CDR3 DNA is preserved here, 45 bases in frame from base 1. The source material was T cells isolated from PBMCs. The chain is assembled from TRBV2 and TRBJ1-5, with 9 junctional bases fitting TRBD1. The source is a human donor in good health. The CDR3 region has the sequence CASSGDREGDQPQHF. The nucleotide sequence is TGTGCCAGCAGTGGGGACAGGGAAGGAGATCAGCCCCAGCATTTT.